This entry is about one T cell receptor beta chain. Profiling relied on immunoSEQ multiplex PCR, and the TCRdb table lists in-frame clones only, not all of them. The sample includes under 9,500 clones, 85% to 95% of them seen just once. The data belong to a study of lymphopenia after photon versus proton radiotherapy. This CDR3 contains 13 residues. J lost 4 bases, V lost 6 bases, and 3 bases had no gene match. Looked up from germline, CDR1 is MNHEY and CDR2 is SMNVEV (reference sequence). This receptor was identified in a woman between 50 and 59 years old with cholangiocarcinoma. The specimen comprised peripheral blood, sampled from a patient treated with photon-based radiotherapy. The chain uses TRBV27 and TRBJ1-2; 9 bases agree with TRBD1. CDR3 residues: CASRDRGSYGYTF. The CDR3 nucleotides are TGTGCCAGCAGGGACAGGGGTAGCTATGGCTACACCTTC.